These 22 T cell receptor beta chains were sequenced from one sample in a study of blood T cell repertoires in COVID-19. Assay used: immunoSEQ multiplex PCR; TCRdb lists only in-frame clones, some missing. The sample consists of 250,000 to 300,000 clones, less than 90% of them appearing once. Sample: peripheral blood. The receptors come from a woman in her 30s with COVID-19, enrolled during active disease.

The chain employs TRBV5-1 and TRBJ2-2; no definite D call. Germline V gives CDR1 SGHRS, CDR2 YFSETQ. The CDR3 is made up of 14 amino acids. Trimming stripped 0 bases from V and 4 bases from J, with 7 bases between. The CDR3 loop reads CASSLARGTGELFF. In nucleotides, the CDR3 is TGCGCCAGCAGCTTGGCCCGAGGCACCGGGGAGCTGTTTTTT.

The gene calls are TRBV30 and TRBJ1-2; D is undetermined. The CDR3 is 12 residues long. V was trimmed by 0 bases and J by 8 bases, leaving 10 bases between them. Germline V CDR1 and CDR2: GTSNPN, SVGIG (reference sequence). This CDR3 reads CAWSVGGWGYTF. The CDR3 DNA is TGTGCCTGGAGTGTCGGCGGCTGGGGCTACACCTTC.

This chain connects TRBV10-2 to TRBJ2-3; perhaps TRBD2 as D (6 bases). Germline values: CDR1 WSHSY, CDR2 SAAADI. The length of the CDR3 is 14 residues. Trimming took off 3 bases at V and 2 bases at J, with 9 bases between the two ends. CDR3 nucleotide sequence: TGCGCCAGCAGTGACGGGACTCTCACAGATACGCAGTATTTT. As protein: CASSDGTLTDTQYF.

The J gene is TRBJ2-1, the V gene TRBV7-2; 13 nucleotides line up with TRBD2. The CDR3 is 15 residues long. Germline loops: CDR1 SGHTA, CDR2 FQGNSA. V shed 3 bases, J shed 7 bases, and the junction held 3 bases outside the gene matches. The CDR3 region is CASSFGLAGVNEQFF. CDR3 in DNA: TGTGCCAGCAGCTTTGGACTAGCGGGGGTAAATGAGCAGTTCTTC.

CDR3 sequence: CASSLAYTGVGGAFF. The CDR3 DNA is TGCGCCAGCAGCTTGGCCTATACAGGGGTTGGTGGCGCTTTCTTT. The V call is TRBV5-1, the J call TRBJ1-1, with 7 bases matching TRBD1. The germline gives CDR1 SGHRS, CDR2 YFSETQ. With V trimmed by 0 bases and J by 11 bases, 13 bases remained unmatched. The CDR3 contains 15 residues. Using reference TRBV5-1 and TRBJ1-1 for the parts outside the CDR3, the full variable domain is KAGVTQTPRYLIKTRGQQVTLSCSPISGHRSVSWYQQTPGQGLQFLFEYFSETQRNKGNFPGRFSGRQFSNSRSEMNVSTLELGDSALYLCASSLAYTGVGGAFFGQGTRLTVV.

The chain joins TRBV6-5 to TRBJ2-1; the match to TRBD1 covers 7 bases. Germline CDR1 and CDR2: MNHEY and SVGAGI. This CDR3 is 16 amino acids long. The junction had 6 bases not matched to a gene; V was cut back by 4 bases and J by 0 bases. The CDR3 sequence is CASSWTGSSSYNEQFF. For the CDR3, the DNA is TGTGCCAGCAGTTGGACAGGATCAAGCTCCTACAATGAGCAGTTCTTC.

This clone appeared once. The chain uses TRBV11-2 and TRBJ2-2; the D gene is possibly TRBD2 (5 bases). The CDR3 extends over 17 amino acids. In germline, CDR1 is SGHAT, CDR2 FQNNGV. Trimming pared 3 bases from V and 3 bases from J, leaving 17 bases between. This CDR3 reads CASSFGMGGLYTGELFF. As DNA, the CDR3 is TGTGCCAGCAGCTTCGGGATGGGTGGGTTATACACCGGGGAGCTGTTTTTT.

This rearrangement joins TRBV6-1 to TRBJ2-5, with TRBD2 matching over 10 bases. The V gene's germline CDR1 is MNHNS and CDR2 SASEGT. V lost 2 bases and J lost 6; bases outside the gene matches: 6. The CDR3 loop spans 15 amino acids. The CDR3 DNA is TGTGCCAGCAGTGAAAAGCGGGGGGGCCCTCAGACCCAGTACTTC. Translating it yields CASSEKRGGPQTQYF.

CDR3 DNA: TGTGCCACCAGCAGAGAGCCAGGGTCTTACGAGCAGTACTTC. Its translation is CATSREPGSYEQYF. J is TRBJ2-7 and V is TRBV15, with D tentatively TRBD1 (5 bases). Germline CDR1 LNHNV, CDR2 YYDKDF (reference sequence). The CDR3 sequence is 14 residues long. Trimming left V 0 bases short and J 4 bases short, with 10 bases between. Looking up the rest from reference TRBV15 and TRBJ2-7 gives the full variable domain: DAMVIQNPRYQVTQFGKPVTLSCSQTLNHNVMYWYQQKSSQAPKLLFHYYDKDFNNEADTPDNFQSRRPNTSFCFLDIRSPGLGDTAMYLCATSREPGSYEQYFGPGTRLTVT.

The CDR3 is CASSSIVGRGWEKLFF. The CDR3 DNA reads as TGTGCCAGCAGCTCGATAGTTGGCAGGGGTTGGGAAAAACTGTTTTTT. V gene TRBV11-2 combines with J gene TRBJ1-4; weak D call: TRBD1 (6 bases). CDR1 and CDR2 (germline): SGHAT, FQNNGV. This CDR3 is 16 amino acids long. Trimming removed 4 bases from V and 8 bases from J, with 20 bases in between.

Comments on this clone: The sample has other DNA sequences that encode this CDR3 too. J is TRBJ2-6 and V is TRBV19; D might be TRBD1 (6 bases). This CDR3 is built from 14 residues. Germline V gives CDR1 LNHDA, CDR2 SQIVND (reference sequence). With 6 bases removed from V and 0 bases from J, the gap between germline ends came to 6 bases. In DNA form, the CDR3 reads TGTGCCAGTAGGGACAGCTCTGGGGCCAACGTCCTGACTTTC. Its translation is CASRDSSGANVLTF.

The chain combines TRBV16 with TRBJ1-1, with D unclear. V was pared by 11 bases and J by 1 base, with 14 bases between. This CDR3 contains 13 residues. Germline V gene sequence: CDR1 KGHSY, CDR2 FQNENV. Written as DNA, the CDR3 is TGTGCCGTAAAGGCGGGGTCGAACACTGAAGCTTTCTTT. As protein: CAVKAGSNTEAFF.

This chain joins TRBV3-1 (or the pseudogene TRBV3-2) and TRBJ2-7, with D possibly matching TRBD1 (6 bases). V gave up 3 bases and J gave up 2 bases, with 11 bases separating them. This CDR3 is 14 amino acids long. CDR1 is LGHDT, CDR2 YNNKEL, per germline (reference sequence). CDR3 in DNA: TGTGCCAGCAGCCATTTGACAGGAGCCTACGAGCAGTACTTC. Translated: CASSHLTGAYEQYF.

V gene TRBV5-5 combines with J gene TRBJ1-3; TRBD1 matches at 10 bases. Germline V lookup: CDR1 SGHKS, CDR2 YYEKEE (reference sequence). This CDR3 contains 15 residues. V was pared by 4 bases and J by 4 bases, with 5 bases of the junction left unmatched. The CDR3 loop reads CASSTQTGGGNTIYF. The CDR3 coding sequence is TGTGCCAGCAGCACGCAGACAGGGGGCGGAAACACCATATATTTT. The entire variable domain, with the rest obtained from reference TRBV5-5 and TRBJ1-3, is as follows: DAGVTQSPTHLIKTRGQQVTLRCSPISGHKSVSWYQQVLGQGPQFIFQYYEKEERGRGNFPDRFSARQFPNYSSELNVNALLLGDSALYLCASSTQTGGGNTIYFGEGSWLTVV.

V usage is TRBV10-2 and J usage is TRBJ1-4, with TRBD1 matching over 7 bases. The CDR3 length is 13 residues. Germline trimming cut 8 bases from V and 4 bases from J; bases unmatched to any gene: 4. From germline, CDR1 is WSHSY and CDR2 SAAADI. For the CDR3, the DNA is TGCGCCAGCGGGACAGCCGTTAATGAAAAACTGTTTTTT. This encodes CASGTAVNEKLFF.

This clone was recorded at least ten times. The chain has TRBV27 and TRBJ2-5; TRBD2 is a possible D gene (5 bases). Trimming took 5 bases from V and 5 from J, leaving 18 bases between them. There are 15 residues in the CDR3. The germline V gene has CDR1 MNHEY and CDR2 SMNVEV (reference sequence). CDR3 sequence (DNA): TGTGCCAGCAGTCCCCGGGGTAATCCGTCGGAGACCCAGTACTTC. Encoded protein: CASSPRGNPSETQYF.

The rearrangement uses TRBV3-1 (or the pseudogene TRBV3-2) and TRBJ1-3, with D possibly being TRBD1 (5 bases). This CDR3 is 15 amino acids long. The germline V and J ends were trimmed by 4 bases and 2 bases, with 12 bases remaining between them. Germline V lookup: CDR1 LGHDT, CDR2 YNNKEL (reference sequence). Written as DNA, the CDR3 is TGTGCCAGCAGCCCCATAGGACAACCTGGAAACACCATATATTTT. Amino acid sequence: CASSPIGQPGNTIYF.

The rearrangement uses TRBV6-5 and TRBJ1-5; D is undetermined. V lost 4 bases to trimming and J lost 4 bases, with 5 bases between them. The CDR3 runs to 12 residues. Germline V CDR1 and CDR2: MNHEY, SVGAGI. CDR3 in DNA: TGTGCCAGCAGTTCCTTAAATCAGCCCCAGCATTTT. Its protein product is CASSSLNQPQHF.

The V call is TRBV13, the J call TRBJ2-2, with D possibly TRBD2 on 7 matching bases. Germline CDR1 PRHDT, CDR2 FYEKMQ (reference sequence). Trimming left V 5 bases short and J 6 bases short, with 22 bases between. The CDR3 loop spans 17 amino acids. CDR3 sequence reads: CASSRDAGAPEPGELFF. DNA of the CDR3: TGTGCCAGCAGCCGAGATGCGGGGGCCCCGGAGCCCGGGGAGCTGTTTTTT.

On this clone: This may come from a read error, since a much larger clone is one base off. The chain recombines TRBV11-2 with TRBJ2-7, with D hard to call. Trimming shortened V by 5 bases and J by 3 bases, and 5 bases separated the two germline ends. The CDR3 totals 11 residues. CDR1 and CDR2 (germline): SGHAT, FQNNGV. In DNA form, the CDR3 reads TGTGCCAGCAGCGTCAACTACGAGCAGTACTTC. It translates to CASSVNYEQYF. The full variable domain, in which reference TRBV11-2 and TRBJ2-7 provide the parts outside the CDR3, is EAGVAQSPRYKIIEKRQSVAFWCNPISGHATLYWYQQILGQGPKLLIQFQNNGVVDDSQLPKDRFSAERLKGVDSTLKIQPAKLEDSAVYLCASSVNYEQYFGPGTRLTVT.

This chain joins TRBV6-1 and TRBJ2-3, with TRBD2 matching 9 bases. The CDR3 totals 17 residues. Per germline, CDR1 MNHNS and CDR2 SASEGT. V shed 1 base and J 5 bases; nucleotides not matched to a gene: 10. CDR3 coding DNA: TGTGCCAGCAGTGAAGACTTGCTAGCGGGGTCCGTAGATACGCAGTATTTT. Amino acid sequence: CASSEDLLAGSVDTQYF.

This clone was seen a few times. The J gene is TRBJ2-5, the V gene TRBV6-5; TRBD1 might be the D (6 bases). The CDR3 runs to 12 residues. Trimming stripped 6 bases from V and 3 bases from J, with 8 bases between. Germline V gives CDR1 MNHEY, CDR2 SVGAGI. The CDR3 spells CASSSGEETQYF. The CDR3 bases are TGTGCCAGCAGCTCAGGGGAAGAGACCCAGTACTTC.